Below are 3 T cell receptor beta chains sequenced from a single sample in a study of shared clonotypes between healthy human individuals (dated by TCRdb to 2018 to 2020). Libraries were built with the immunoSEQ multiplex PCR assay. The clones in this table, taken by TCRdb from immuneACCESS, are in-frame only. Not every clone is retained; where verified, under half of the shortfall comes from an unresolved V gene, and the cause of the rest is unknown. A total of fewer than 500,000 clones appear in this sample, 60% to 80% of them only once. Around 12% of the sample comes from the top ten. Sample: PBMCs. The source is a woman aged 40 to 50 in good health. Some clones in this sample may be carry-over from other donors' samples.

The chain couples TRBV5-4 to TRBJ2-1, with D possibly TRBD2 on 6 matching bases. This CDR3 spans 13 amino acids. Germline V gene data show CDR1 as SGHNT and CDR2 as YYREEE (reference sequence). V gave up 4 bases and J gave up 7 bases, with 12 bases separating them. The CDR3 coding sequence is TGTGCCAGCAGCCCGGCGAGCGGGAATGAGCAGTTCTTC. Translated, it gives CASSPASGNEQFF.

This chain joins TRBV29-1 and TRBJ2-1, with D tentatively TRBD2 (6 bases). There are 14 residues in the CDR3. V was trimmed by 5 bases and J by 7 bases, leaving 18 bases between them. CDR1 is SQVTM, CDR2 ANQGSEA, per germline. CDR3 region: CSVHGSGDRNEQFF. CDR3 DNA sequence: TGCAGCGTTCATGGTTCGGGAGACAGAAATGAGCAGTTCTTC.

CDR3 in amino acids: CASRDRGNTEAFF. In DNA form, the CDR3 reads TGTGCCAGCAGGGACAGGGGTAACACTGAAGCTTTCTTT. V is TRBV28 and J is TRBJ1-1; 9 bases map to TRBD1. The CDR3 covers 13 residues. Germline CDR1 and CDR2: MDHEN and SYDVKM. V shed 6 bases, J shed 2 bases, and the junction held 1 base outside the gene matches.